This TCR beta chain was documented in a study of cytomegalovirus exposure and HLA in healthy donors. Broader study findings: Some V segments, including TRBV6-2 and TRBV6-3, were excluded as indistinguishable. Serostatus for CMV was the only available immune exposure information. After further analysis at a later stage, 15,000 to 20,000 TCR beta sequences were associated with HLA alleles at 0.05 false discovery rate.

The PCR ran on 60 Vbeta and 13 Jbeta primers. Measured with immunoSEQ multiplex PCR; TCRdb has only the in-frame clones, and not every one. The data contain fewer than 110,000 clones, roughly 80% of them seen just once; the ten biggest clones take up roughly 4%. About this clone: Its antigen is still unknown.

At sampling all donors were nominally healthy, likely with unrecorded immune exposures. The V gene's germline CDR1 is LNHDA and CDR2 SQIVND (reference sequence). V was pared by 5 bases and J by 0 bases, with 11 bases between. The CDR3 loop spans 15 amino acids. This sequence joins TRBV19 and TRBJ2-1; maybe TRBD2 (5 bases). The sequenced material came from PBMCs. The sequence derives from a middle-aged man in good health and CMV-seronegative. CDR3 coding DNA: TGTGCCAGTAGTTTGGGGAGTAGCTCCTACAATGAGCAGTTCTTC. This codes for CASSLGSSSYNEQFF.